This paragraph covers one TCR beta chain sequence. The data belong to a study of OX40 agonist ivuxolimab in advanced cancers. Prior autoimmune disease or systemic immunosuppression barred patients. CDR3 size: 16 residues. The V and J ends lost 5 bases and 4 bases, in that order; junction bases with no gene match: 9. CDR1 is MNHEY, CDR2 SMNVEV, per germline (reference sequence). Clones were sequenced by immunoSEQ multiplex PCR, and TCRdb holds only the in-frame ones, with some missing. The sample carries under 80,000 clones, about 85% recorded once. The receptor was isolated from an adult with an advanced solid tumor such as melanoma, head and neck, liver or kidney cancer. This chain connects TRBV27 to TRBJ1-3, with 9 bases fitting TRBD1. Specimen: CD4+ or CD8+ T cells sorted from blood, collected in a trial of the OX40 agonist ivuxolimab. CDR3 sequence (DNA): TGTGCCAGCAGTCCCGGACAGGGGACGGGGGGAAACACCATATATTTT. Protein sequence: CASSPGQGTGGNTIYF.